This entry lists 6 T cell receptor beta chains sequenced from one sample in a study of OX40 agonist ivuxolimab in advanced cancers. Method: immunoSEQ multiplex PCR; TCRdb's copy keeps in-frame clones and lacks some. The sample shows approximately 51,000 clones, around 77% of them seen only once. The sample consisted of CD4+ or CD8+ T cells sorted from blood, taken in a trial of the OX40 agonist ivuxolimab. The origin of the receptors is an adult with an advanced solid tumor such as melanoma, head and neck, liver or kidney cancer.

The rearrangement links TRBV28 to TRBJ1-2; a weak D match, TRBD1 (6 bases). Germline CDR1 reads MDHEN; CDR2 reads SYDVKM. The CDR3 covers 14 residues. V was shortened by 5 bases and J by 0 bases, with 10 bases between the two germline ends. The CDR3 coding sequence is TGTGCCAGCAGTCCCTGGACAGCTAACTATGGCTACACCTTC. It is translated as CASSPWTANYGYTF.

This chain uses TRBV28 with TRBJ1-2, with 9 positions matching TRBD1. Germline V gene lookup returns CDR1 MDHEN and CDR2 SYDVKM. Trimming removed 5 bases from V and 7 bases from J; junction bases left unmatched: 8. The CDR3 totals 14 residues. CDR3 coding DNA: TGTGCCAGCAGTCTCGGACAGGGGTGGGTTGGCTACACCTTC. Protein product: CASSLGQGWVGYTF.

This sequence joins TRBV28 and TRBJ2-3, with 16 bases that match TRBD2. CDR1 and CDR2 from the germline V gene are MDHEN and SYDVKM. The CDR3 is made up of 19 amino acids. V trimming: 6 bases; J trimming: 4 bases; junction bases outside the gene matches: 13. The CDR3 bases are TGTGCCAGCAGCCTTGGATTCGGGACTAGCGGGAGGGGCTCAGATACGCAGTATTTT. Protein product: CASSLGFGTSGRGSDTQYF.

The chain couples TRBV10-1 to TRBJ1-1; a possible D gene is TRBD1 (5 bases). Germline CDR1 is WNHNN and CDR2 is SYGVQD (reference sequence). The CDR3 is 15 amino acids. Trimming stripped 0 bases from V and 2 bases from J, with 10 bases between. The CDR3 DNA reads as TGCGCCAGCAGTGAGTCGCAGGGACCCAACACTGAAGCTTTCTTT. Residues: CASSESQGPNTEAFF.

This sequence joins TRBV7-2 and TRBJ1-1, with D perhaps matching TRBD1 (5 bases). V was cut by 4 bases and J by 2 bases, with 8 bases left in between. The CDR3 is 13 residues long. Germline loops: CDR1 SGHTA, CDR2 FQGNSA. In nucleotides, the CDR3 is TGTGCCAGCAGCTCAGGGCCTAACACTGAAGCTTTCTTT. It specifies CASSSGPNTEAFF.

V is TRBV4-1 and J is TRBJ2-7, with unresolved D. The CDR3 length is 13 residues. Looked up from germline, CDR1 is MGHRA and CDR2 is YSYEKL. V lost 0 bases, J lost 4 bases, and 7 bases lay in between. CDR3 nucleotide sequence: TGCGCCAGCAGCCAAGATACCTTTTACGAGCAGTACTTC. Translating gives CASSQDTFYEQYF.